This passage covers 32 T cell receptor beta chains from one sample sequenced in a study of naive and memory T cell subsets. An equimolar mix of two oligonucleotides served as the beta constant-region primer for TRBC1 and TRBC2. The ligated cDNA underwent four PCR rounds using SP2 and nested alpha and beta constant-region primers. TCRdb passed the UMI-ligation and nested PCR reads through MiXCR, listing each CDR3 protein once. The profile shows 100,000 to 150,000 distinct CDR3 sequences, roughly 36% of them singletons. The sequencing sample was made of central memory CD4+ T cells from blood. These receptors were obtained from a human donor in good health.

The J gene is TRBJ2-2, the V gene TRBV4-3, with D uncertain. The CDR3 is made up of 14 amino acids. CDR1 is LGHNA and CDR2 is YSLEER in the germline V gene. Trimming cost V 0 bases and J 2 bases, with 4 bases left between them. The CDR3 here is CASSQDINTGELFF. In DNA, the CDR3 is TGCGCCAGCAGCCAAGATATCAACACCGGGGAGCTGTTTTTT.

The J gene is TRBJ2-3, the V gene TRBV18; 8 bases are a match to TRBD2. Trimming at V came to 3 bases and at J to 6 bases, leaving 8 bases not matched to a gene. Germline assignment: CDR1 KGHSH and CDR2 LQKENI. The CDR3 is 15 amino acids. The chain's CDR3 is CASSPYSGMEDTQYF. The CDR3 DNA sequence: TGTGCCAGCTCACCTTATAGCGGGATGGAGGATACGCAGTATTTT.

This chain links TRBV18 with TRBJ1-5; no firm D call. Between the trimmed V and J ends, which lost 4 bases and 2 bases, there was a span of 6 bases. The CDR3 runs 13 residues. In germline, CDR1 is KGHSH, CDR2 LQKENI. The CDR3 is CASSRQGNQPQHF. CDR3 nucleotide sequence: TGTGCCAGCTCACGGCAGGGCAATCAGCCCCAGCATTTT.

The chain recombines TRBV27 with TRBJ2-7; tentative D call: TRBD2 (6 bases). V was cut by 6 bases and J by 3 bases, with 21 bases left in between. The CDR3 spans 16 residues. Germline V gene data show CDR1 as MNHEY and CDR2 as SMNVEV (reference sequence). The CDR3 is CASSLLGGKYSYEQYF. The CDR3, as DNA: TGTGCCAGCAGCCTATTAGGCGGGAAGTACAGCTACGAGCAGTACTTC.

Worth noting for this clonotype: A junction end diverges from the germline sequence, so it may reflect a read error. The CDR3 nucleotides read TGTGCCAGTAGTATGTGGGGGGCTAAGGAAAAACTGTTTTTT. It yields the protein CASSMWGAKEKLFF. This chain connects TRBV19 to TRBJ1-4, with D possibly being TRBD1 (6 bases). CDR1 and CDR2 from the germline V gene are LNHDA and SQIVND (reference sequence). The CDR3 length is 14 residues. Full variable domain (rest looked up from reference TRBV19 and TRBJ1-4): DGGITQSPKYLFRKEGQNVTLSCEQNLNHDAMYWYRQDPGQGLRLIYYSQIVNDFQKGDIAEGYSVSREKKESFPLTVTSAQKNPTAFYLCASSMWGAKEKLFFGSGTQLSVL.

There are many counts of this clonotype. The chain recombines TRBV4-1 with TRBJ1-1; TRBD1 aligns across 11 bases. Per germline, CDR1 MGHRA and CDR2 YSYEKL. The V and J ends lost 3 bases and 5 bases, in that order; junction bases with no gene match: 8. The CDR3 contains 16 residues. The CDR3 coding sequence is TGCGCCAGCAGCCAGCCAGGACAGGGGGCGAAGACTGAAGCTTTCTTT. Translated: CASSQPGQGAKTEAFF.

This clonotype was observed a few times. The chain has TRBV19 and TRBJ2-7; D is possibly TRBD2 (6 bases). V was trimmed by 6 bases and J by 3 bases, leaving 15 bases between them. CDR3 size: 14 residues. Germline V gene sequence: CDR1 LNHDA, CDR2 SQIVND (reference sequence). CDR3 loop: CASRAGLNDYEQYF. For the CDR3, the DNA is TGTGCCAGTAGGGCGGGACTGAACGACTACGAGCAGTACTTC.

The chain recombines TRBV5-1 with TRBJ1-1; D is possibly TRBD1 (5 bases). Trimming cost V 8 bases and J 5 bases, with 16 bases left between them. Germline V lookup: CDR1 SGHRS, CDR2 YFSETQ. This CDR3 is built from 13 residues. CDR3 DNA: TGCGCCAGTTGCGTAGGGGATCATACTGAAGCTTTCTTT. Translated: CASCVGDHTEAFF.

J is TRBJ2-3 and V is TRBV20-1, with TRBD2 identical over 12 bases. Germline CDR1 is DFQATT and CDR2 is SNEGSKA (reference sequence). V lost 6 bases and J lost 3; bases outside the gene matches: 7. The CDR3 extends over 15 amino acids. CDR3 DNA: TGCAGTGCCCCGACTAGCGGGAGTTATACAGATACGCAGTATTTT. This translates into CSAPTSGSYTDTQYF.

The rearrangement joins TRBV29-1 to TRBJ2-1; perhaps TRBD1 as D (5 bases). Trimming stripped 7 bases from V and 1 base from J, with 14 bases between. Germline CDR1 reads SQVTM; CDR2 reads ANQGSEA. This CDR3 is built from 14 residues. CDR3 region: CSATGHFSYNEQFF. In nucleotides, the CDR3 is TGCAGCGCCACAGGACATTTTTCCTACAATGAGCAGTTCTTC.

As concerns this clonotype: Given a much more abundant clone one base away, this may be a read error. This CDR3 is CASSLGEQNYEQYF. The DNA of the CDR3 is TGTGCCAGCAGTTTAGGGGAACAGAATTACGAGCAGTACTTC. The V call is TRBV28, the J call TRBJ2-7; D ambiguous. Germline V gene lookup returns CDR1 MDHEN and CDR2 SYDVKM. V lost 2 bases to trimming and J lost 4 bases, with 12 bases between them. This CDR3 has 14 amino acids.

This clonotype was seen only a few times. The CDR3 DNA reads TGTGCCAGCAGGCGTAGACTAGCGGGAGCAGGAGAGCAGTACTTC. Its protein is CASRRRLAGAGEQYF. This chain joins TRBV28 and TRBJ2-7, with 12 bases aligning to TRBD2. CDR1 is MDHEN, CDR2 SYDVKM, per germline. The ends lost 6 bases at V and 7 bases at J; junction bases unmatched: 10. The length of the CDR3 is 15 residues.

The gene calls are TRBV28 and TRBJ1-4; D is unresolved. CDR1 MDHEN and CDR2 SYDVKM come from the germline V gene. Trimming pared 6 bases from V and 7 bases from J, leaving 15 bases between. There are 14 residues in the CDR3. This CDR3 reads CASSRNLGSEKLFF. The CDR3 region has the DNA TGTGCCAGCAGCCGAAATCTGGGGAGTGAAAAACTGTTTTTT.

For the CDR3, the DNA is TGTGCCAGCAGTGCGGACAGCCGAGATACGCAGTATTTT. Residues: CASSADSRDTQYF. The chain combines TRBV6-4 with TRBJ2-3; the D gene is possibly TRBD1 (6 bases). Germline-derived CDR1 and CDR2 are MRHNA and SNTAGT. The CDR3 extends over 13 amino acids. Trimming took 4 bases from V and 5 from J, leaving 10 bases between them.

This chain uses TRBV20-1 with TRBJ2-5, with 8 nucleotides matching TRBD2. CDR3 length equals 16 residues. Per germline, CDR1 DFQATT and CDR2 SNEGSKA (reference sequence). V lost 1 base to trimming and J lost 5 bases; unmatched junction nucleotides: 12. CDR3: CSARVLSGGPGETQYF. The CDR3 DNA is TGCAGTGCTAGAGTCTTATCGGGAGGGCCGGGGGAGACCCAGTACTTC.

The chain couples TRBV6-5 to TRBJ2-2; 8 bases match TRBD1. Germline trimming cut 5 bases from V and 6 bases from J; bases unmatched to any gene: 8. Germline V gene sequence: CDR1 MNHEY, CDR2 SVGAGI. This CDR3 has 15 amino acids. In DNA form, the CDR3 reads TGTGCCAGCAGTCTTCGAGCACAGGGGGCCGGGGAGCTGTTTTTT. Translating it yields CASSLRAQGAGELFF.

This rearrangement joins TRBV7-9 to TRBJ2-7; 10 bases line up with TRBD2. After removal of 4 bases from V and 1 base from J, the junction contained 7 bases not matched to a gene. The CDR3 extends over 16 amino acids. Germline CDR1 is SEHNR and CDR2 is FQNEAQ (reference sequence). CDR3 amino acids: CASSSPAGGISYEQYF. The CDR3 DNA reads as TGTGCCAGCAGCTCCCCAGCGGGAGGGATATCCTACGAGCAGTACTTC.

This clonotype was seen only a few times. The rearrangement links TRBV12-3 or TRBV12-4 to TRBJ2-4; 8 positions agree with TRBD1. Trimming cost V 5 bases and J 2 bases; bases outside gene matches: 5. This CDR3 is 15 amino acids long. CDR3 region: CASSRTGSTKNIQYF. CDR3 DNA sequence: TGTGCCAGCAGTCGGACAGGGTCGACCAAAAACATTCAGTACTTC.

This chain links TRBV13 with TRBJ2-7; D not certain. Between the trimmed V and J ends, which lost 5 bases and 6 bases, there was a span of 11 bases. Germline-derived CDR1 and CDR2 are PRHDT and FYEKMQ (reference sequence). The CDR3 contains 12 residues. This CDR3 reads CASSKLTAEQYF. CDR3 coding DNA: TGTGCCAGCAGCAAACTTACTGCCGAGCAGTACTTC.

As to this clonotype: This may be a read error, as it is one base from a much larger clone. This chain uses TRBV19 with TRBJ2-1; D possibly corresponds to TRBD2 (6 bases). The CDR3 totals 17 residues. From germline, CDR1 is LNHDA and CDR2 SQIVND (reference sequence). Trimming pared 4 bases from V and 4 bases from J, leaving 20 bases between. This CDR3 is CASSTSSRRAYYNEQFF. The DNA for the CDR3 is TGTGCCAGTAGTACCTCTAGCAGGAGGGCCTATTACAATGAGCAGTTCTTC.

This clonotype was seen at least ten times. The rearrangement links TRBV18 to TRBJ2-3, with unresolved D. Germline CDR1 KGHSH, CDR2 LQKENI. Trimming shortened V by 4 bases and J by 3 bases, and 14 bases separated the two germline ends. CDR3 size: 15 residues. In nucleotides, the CDR3 is TGTGCCAGCTCACGGTCGAAGCACGGAACAGATACGCAGTATTTT. Translation: CASSRSKHGTDTQYF.

The chain combines TRBV2 with TRBJ1-1; possible D gene TRBD1, 6 bases. The CDR3 spans 14 residues. Deletions cut 5 bases from V and 6 bases from J, with 16 bases between. The germline CDR1 and CDR2 sequences are SNHLY and FYNNEI. CDR3 DNA sequence: TGTGCCAGCAGTCGCACCGACAGGTCTCCTGAAGCTTTCTTT. As protein: CASSRTDRSPEAFF.

The rearrangement links TRBV19 to TRBJ2-1; 8 positions match TRBD2. CDR1 and CDR2 from the germline V gene are LNHDA and SQIVND (reference sequence). V lost 4 bases, J lost 2 bases, and 7 bases stayed unmatched. This CDR3 contains 16 residues. The CDR3 spells CASSSGSGVAYNEQFF. The CDR3 nucleotides read TGTGCCAGTAGTAGTGGTAGCGGGGTCGCCTACAATGAGCAGTTCTTC. The entire variable domain, with the rest obtained from reference TRBV19 and TRBJ2-1, is as follows: DGGITQSPKYLFRKEGQNVTLSCEQNLNHDAMYWYRQDPGQGLRLIYYSQIVNDFQKGDIAEGYSVSREKKESFPLTVTSAQKNPTAFYLCASSSGSGVAYNEQFFGPGTRLTVL.

In this sample, this clonotype turned up once. This sequence joins TRBV7-8 and TRBJ2-2; tentatively, D is TRBD2 (6 bases). The CDR3 sequence is 17 residues long. Germline V gene lookup returns CDR1 SGHVS and CDR2 FQNEAQ. V gave up 1 base and J gave up 5 bases, with 17 bases separating them. The CDR3 DNA is TGTGCCAGCAGCTTAGAATCTGGGGCAGGGAGGACCGGGGAGCTGTTTTTT. It encodes CASSLESGAGRTGELFF.

This clonotype was counted ten times or more. J is TRBJ2-5 and V is TRBV20-1, with a weak D call TRBD1 (6 bases). The V and J ends lost 2 bases and 0 bases respectively, with 28 bases between them. Germline V gene lookup returns CDR1 DFQATT and CDR2 SNEGSKA (reference sequence). CDR3 size: 20 residues. The CDR3 DNA follows: TGCAGTGCTAGACCACCTGGGGCAGGGGATGGTTACGGCGACCAAGAGACCCAGTACTTC. Protein: CSARPPGAGDGYGDQETQYF.

The chain combines TRBV20-1 with TRBJ2-3; TRBD2 aligns across 10 bases. The length of the CDR3 is 12 residues. Germline CDR1 reads DFQATT; CDR2 reads SNEGSKA (reference sequence). V gave up 7 bases and J gave up 4 bases; unmatched junction bases: 2. The CDR3 DNA sequence: TGCAGTGGAGCGGGAGGGGCAGATACGCAGTATTTT. Translating it yields CSGAGGADTQYF.

The chain employs TRBV7-2 and TRBJ2-1; D may match TRBD1 or TRBD2 (5 bases each). The CDR3 sequence is 17 residues long. Trimming took 5 bases from V and 2 from J, leaving 19 bases between them. Germline-derived CDR1 and CDR2 are SGHTA and FQGNSA. The CDR3 spells CASSLSGAAAAYNEQFF. The CDR3, as DNA: TGTGCCAGCAGCCTATCCGGGGCCGCGGCAGCCTACAATGAGCAGTTCTTC.

The rearrangement links TRBV19 to TRBJ2-2; TRBD2 aligns across 13 bases. J was trimmed by 6 bases and V by 5 bases; bases with no gene match: 6. Germline V gives CDR1 LNHDA, CDR2 SQIVND (reference sequence). The CDR3 covers 16 residues. The CDR3 DNA reads TGTGCCAGTAGTCAACTAGCGGGAGGGTTATCCGGGGAGCTGTTTTTT. Its protein product is CASSQLAGGLSGELFF.

In its sample, this clonotype was seen a few times. V and J are TRBV9 and TRBJ2-6, with D tentatively TRBD2 (7 bases). The germline gives CDR1 SGDLS, CDR2 YYNGEE. This CDR3 contains 19 residues. Trimming removed 4 bases from V and 1 base from J, with 21 bases in between. The CDR3 sequence: CASSPRSGGQISGANVLTF. The DNA of the CDR3 is TGTGCCAGCAGCCCGAGGTCCGGGGGGCAGATATCTGGGGCCAACGTCCTGACTTTC.

The chain joins TRBV6-6 to TRBJ2-6; D is unresolved. The V gene lost 2 bases and the J gene lost 1 base, with 6 bases spanning the gap. Germline values: CDR1 MNHNY, CDR2 SVGAGI (reference sequence). CDR3 length: 15 amino acids. The CDR3 loop reads CASSYGVSGANVLTF. DNA for the CDR3: TGTGCCAGCAGTTACGGGGTGTCTGGGGCCAACGTCCTGACTTTC.

This clonotype was detected a few times. The CDR3 DNA reads TGTGCCAGCTCACCGAGGACTAGCGGGAGAGGCCGCTACAATGAGCAGTTCTTC. This translates into CASSPRTSGRGRYNEQFF. The chain employs TRBV18 and TRBJ2-1, with TRBD2 matching over 13 bases. Trimming removed 3 bases from V and 3 bases from J; junction bases left unmatched: 8. CDR1 KGHSH and CDR2 LQKENI come from the germline V gene. CDR3 length equals 18 residues.

This clonotype was recorded a few times. The chain employs TRBV20-1 and TRBJ2-3; D might be TRBD1 (6 bases). Per the germline V gene, CDR1 is DFQATT and CDR2 is SNEGSKA (reference sequence). This CDR3 has 12 amino acids. V lost 6 bases to trimming and J lost 7 bases, with 14 bases between them. CDR3 protein: CSASEGVNTQYF. The CDR3 nucleotides read TGCAGTGCCAGCGAGGGGGTTAATACGCAGTATTTT.